This T cell receptor (beta chain) was sequenced during a study of blood T cell repertoires in COVID-19. The CDR3 contains 12 residues. Profiled with immunoSEQ multiplex PCR; TCRdb holds only in-frame clones, not every one. The sample lists some 300,000 clones, 75% to 90% seen once, with roughly 8.9% in the top ten. Sequenced: PBMCs or T cells enriched from blood (not recorded which). This chain joins TRBV21-1 and TRBJ2-5; TRBD2, the table's D call, was not compared with the DNA. TRBV21-1 is tagged as a pseudogene. This receptor was identified in a woman aged 40 to 50 who had recovered from COVID-19. Here the CDR3 reads CASNGGRETQYF. The CDR3 DNA reads as TGTGCCAGCAATGGGGGGAGGGAGACCCAGTACTTC.